This TCR beta chain was observed in a study of cytomegalovirus exposure and HLA in healthy donors. Study-level points and caveats: Analysis performed later found about 18,000 TCR beta sequences associated with HLA alleles at 0.05 false discovery rate. Productive rates of about 90% or about 30% were seen for most TCR beta V segments in an earlier analysis.

A remark on this clone: Its antigen is still unknown.

Researchers ran the PCR with 60 Vbeta and 13 Jbeta primers. The protocol was immunoSEQ multiplex PCR, while the TCRdb copy is restricted to in-frame clones and leaves out a portion. The repertoire holds 99,000 or so clones, around 9.1% seen once, with over 4.5% in the top ten. This receptor was identified in a man aged 40-50 years in good health and CMV-seropositive. Sequenced material: PBMCs.

This CDR3 reads CASSWSSVGANVLTF. DNA for the CDR3: TGTGCCAGCAGCTGGAGTTCAGTTGGGGCCAACGTCCTGACTTTC. This rearrangement joins TRBV7-2 to TRBJ2-6; D is uncertain. The germline V and J ends were trimmed by 4 bases and 3 bases, with 10 bases remaining between them. Looked up from germline, CDR1 is SGHTA and CDR2 is FQGNSA. The CDR3 runs 15 residues. The full variable domain, its missing parts supplied by reference TRBV7-2 and TRBJ2-6, is GAGVSQSPSNKVTEKGKDVELRCDPISGHTALYWYRQSLGQGLEFLIYFQGNSAPDKSGLPSDRFSAERTGGSVSTLTIQRTQQEDSAVYLCASSWSSVGANVLTFGAGSRLTVL.